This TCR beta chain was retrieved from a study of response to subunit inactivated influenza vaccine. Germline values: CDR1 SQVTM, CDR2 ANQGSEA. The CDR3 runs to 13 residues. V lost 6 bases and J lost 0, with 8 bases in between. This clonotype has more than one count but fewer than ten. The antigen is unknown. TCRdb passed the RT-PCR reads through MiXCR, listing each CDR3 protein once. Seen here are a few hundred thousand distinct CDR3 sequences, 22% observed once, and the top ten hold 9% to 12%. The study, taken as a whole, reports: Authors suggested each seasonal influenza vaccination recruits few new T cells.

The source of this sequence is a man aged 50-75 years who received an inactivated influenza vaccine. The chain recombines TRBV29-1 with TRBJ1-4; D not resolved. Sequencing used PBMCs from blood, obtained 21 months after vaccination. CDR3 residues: CSVRGATNEKLFF. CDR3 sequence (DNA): TGCAGCGTCCGGGGTGCAACTAATGAAAAACTGTTTTTT.